These 20 T cell receptor beta chains came from one sample sequenced in a study of early T cells in non-severe SARS-CoV-2 infection. TCRdb itself ran the 5' RACE reads through MiXCR, one entry per CDR3 protein. The data contain about 72,000 distinct CDR3 sequences, around 9.1% of them singletons. Sequenced material: whole blood, taken at baseline. These receptors were taken from an adult who was a healthcare worker with PCR-confirmed SARS-CoV-2 infection or an uninfected control (not recorded which).

J is TRBJ1-4 and V is TRBV20-1; D is perhaps TRBD1 (6 bases). Germline V CDR1 and CDR2: DFQATT, SNEGSKA (reference sequence). Trimming removed 6 bases at V and 8 bases at J, with 19 bases between. This CDR3 is built from 14 residues. The CDR3 loop is CSANTGPFPEKLFF. The DNA for the CDR3 is TGCAGTGCCAACACAGGGCCCTTCCCGGAAAAACTGTTTTTT.

This clonotype has ten or more counts. The V call is TRBV20-1, the J call TRBJ2-1; 11 bases align to TRBD1. From germline, CDR1 is DFQATT and CDR2 SNEGSKA (reference sequence). Germline trimming cut 8 bases from V and 9 bases from J; bases unmatched to any gene: 12. There are 14 residues in the CDR3. CDR3 in amino acids: CSSLTGTGGLEQFF. The CDR3 nucleotides are TGCAGTTCCCTAACCGGGACAGGGGGTCTTGAGCAGTTCTTC.

This clonotype was counted a few times. The chain carries TRBV12-5 and TRBJ1-4; 8 nucleotides agree with TRBD1. Germline assignment: CDR1 LGHNT and CDR2 FRNRAP. The V and J ends lost 5 bases and 4 bases, in that order; junction bases with no gene match: 6. CDR3 length: 15 amino acids. CDR3 loop: CASGQNRGVNEKLFF. The CDR3 bases are TGTGCTAGTGGTCAGAACAGGGGGGTTAATGAAAAACTGTTTTTT.

Many counts were recorded for this clonotype. The chain carries TRBV5-6 and TRBJ2-5; 9 nucleotides agree with TRBD2. The V segment lost 6 bases and the J segment 4 bases; nucleotides outside the gene matches: 10. The germline V gene encodes CDR1 SGHDT and CDR2 YYEEEE. The length of the CDR3 is 15 residues. This CDR3 reads CASTPGLARRETQYF. Here the CDR3 DNA reads TGTGCCAGCACACCGGGACTAGCAAGGAGAGAGACCCAGTACTTC.

At least ten counts were recorded for this clonotype. The J gene is TRBJ1-5, the V gene TRBV5-1; D remains ambiguous. V was pared by 4 bases and J by 2 bases, with 13 bases between. Per germline, CDR1 SGHRS and CDR2 YFSETQ. The CDR3 loop spans 15 amino acids. This CDR3 is CASSVDGAGNQPQHF. As DNA, the CDR3 is TGCGCCAGCAGCGTGGACGGAGCTGGCAATCAGCCCCAGCATTTT.

This clonotype was found many times. The chain recombines TRBV7-9 with TRBJ1-1, with D unresolved. The CDR3 consists of 13 residues. Germline CDR1 is SEHNR and CDR2 is FQNEAQ (reference sequence). With 1 base removed from V and 2 bases from J, the gap between germline ends came to 5 bases. CDR3 protein: CASSLEDNTEAFF. The CDR3 coding sequence is TGTGCCAGCAGCTTAGAAGATAACACTGAAGCTTTCTTT.

This clonotype was observed a few times. The J gene is TRBJ2-3, the V gene TRBV13; 10 nucleotides align to TRBD2. V shed 2 bases, J shed 9 bases, and the junction held 11 bases outside the gene matches. The CDR3 has 16 amino acids. Germline values: CDR1 PRHDT, CDR2 FYEKMQ (reference sequence). The CDR3 coding sequence is TGTGCCAGCAGCTTAAGCGGGGGGGCCGGAGGAGAAACGCAGTATTTT. Translating gives CASSLSGGAGGETQYF.

The chain links TRBV20-1 to TRBJ1-4, with TRBD1 as a possible D gene (5 bases). Germline values: CDR1 DFQATT, CDR2 SNEGSKA (reference sequence). The germline V and J ends were trimmed by 4 bases and 4 bases, with 19 bases remaining between them. The CDR3 runs to 16 residues. The CDR3 coding sequence is TGCAGTGCTAACCCTTTTACCGGGACTGATAATGAAAAACTGTTTTTT. This encodes CSANPFTGTDNEKLFF.

The rearrangement joins TRBV6-5 to TRBJ2-7; 7 bases align to TRBD2. Per the germline V gene, CDR1 is MNHEY and CDR2 is SVGAGI. The CDR3 has 15 amino acids. V trimming: 0 bases; J trimming: 2 bases; junction bases outside the gene matches: 4. CDR3 loop: CASSYSGAGTYEQYF. For the CDR3, the DNA is TGTGCCAGCAGTTACTCGGGAGCGGGAACCTACGAGCAGTACTTC.

The sample holds many counts of this clonotype. CDR3 DNA: TGTGCCAGCAGCCAAGATTTTTTTGGTCGGGGGGCGACAGATACGCAGTATTTT. This translates into CASSQDFFGRGATDTQYF. The gene calls are TRBV4-2 and TRBJ2-3; a weak D match, TRBD2 (7 bases). V lost 0 bases to trimming and J lost 3 bases, with 19 bases between them. Germline CDR1 and CDR2: LGHNA and YNFKEQ. The CDR3 length is 18 residues.

This rearrangement joins TRBV5-6 to TRBJ1-5; tentatively, D is TRBD1 (5 bases). Trimming left V 1 base short and J 1 base short, with 9 bases between. This CDR3 has 15 residues. CDR1 SGHDT and CDR2 YYEEEE come from the germline V gene. For the CDR3, the DNA is TGTGCCAGCAGCTTGCTGGGGCAGAGCAATCAGCCCCAGCATTTT. Protein: CASSLLGQSNQPQHF.

The chain combines TRBV14 with TRBJ2-1; D remains ambiguous. V lost 0 bases to trimming and J lost 7 bases, with 7 bases between them. The CDR3 consists of 13 residues. Per the germline V gene, CDR1 is SGHDN and CDR2 is FVKESK. CDR3 sequence: CASSQDMGNEQFF. CDR3 nucleotide sequence: TGTGCCAGCAGCCAAGATATGGGGAATGAGCAGTTCTTC.

The sample holds a few counts of this clonotype. This chain connects TRBV4-3 to TRBJ2-2; TRBD1 is a possible D gene (6 bases). CDR3 length: 17 residues. Deletions cut 4 bases from V and 0 bases from J, with 15 bases between. The V gene's germline CDR1 is LGHNA and CDR2 YSLEER. The CDR3 DNA reads TGCGCCAGCAGCCCCAGATTCGGGACATCGAACACCGGGGAGCTGTTTTTT. It encodes CASSPRFGTSNTGELFF.

This clonotype turned up a few times. The chain has TRBV20-1 and TRBJ2-1; D perhaps matches TRBD2 (6 bases). This CDR3 spans 14 amino acids. Germline-derived CDR1 and CDR2 are DFQATT and SNEGSKA (reference sequence). Trimming pared 2 bases from V and 4 bases from J, leaving 12 bases between. CDR3 sequence: CSARYSGHYNEQFF. Here the CDR3 DNA reads TGCAGTGCTAGATACAGCGGGCATTACAATGAGCAGTTCTTC.

This clonotype has just a few counts. J is TRBJ2-5 and V is TRBV9; TRBD2 matches at 9 bases. CDR1 and CDR2 from the germline V gene are SGDLS and YYNGEE. The CDR3 sequence is 16 residues long. With 0 bases clipped from V and 1 base from J, the junction kept 4 bases outside the gene matches. The CDR3 region is CASSVGAGGPQETQYF. The CDR3 DNA reads TGTGCCAGCAGCGTAGGAGCGGGGGGTCCCCAAGAGACCCAGTACTTC.

Ten or more counts support this clonotype. The V and J genes are TRBV20-1 and TRBJ2-3; TRBD1 matches 9 bases. Germline values: CDR1 DFQATT, CDR2 SNEGSKA (reference sequence). The CDR3 spans 15 residues. The V and J ends lost 1 base and 4 bases, in that order; junction bases with no gene match: 6. As DNA, the CDR3 is TGCAGTGCTAGAGTGGGGACAGGGTTTCCAGATACGCAGTATTTT. This codes for CSARVGTGFPDTQYF.

This clonotype has just a few counts. This chain uses TRBV7-9 with TRBJ1-2, with D possibly TRBD1 on 6 matching bases. This CDR3 contains 14 residues. V lost 1 base, J lost 4 bases, and 10 bases lay in between. From germline, CDR1 is SEHNR and CDR2 FQNEAQ (reference sequence). The CDR3 nucleotides are TGTGCCAGCAGCTTAGGGGGGCTGAGCTATGGCTACACCTTC. Translation gives CASSLGGLSYGYTF.

Ten or more counts support this clonotype. The rearrangement joins TRBV6-2 or TRBV6-3 to TRBJ2-2, with TRBD2 as a possible D gene (6 bases). The V end lost 3 bases, the J end lost 5 bases, and 10 bases lay between the germline ends. This CDR3 has 14 residues. The germline V gene has CDR1 MNHEY and CDR2 SVGEGT. In DNA, the CDR3 is TGTGCCAGCAGTTATGGGACTTCAACCGGGGAGCTGTTTTTT. It codes for CASSYGTSTGELFF.

The sample holds a few counts of this clonotype. The chain recombines TRBV27 with TRBJ2-1, with 9 bases aligning to TRBD2. Germline V gives CDR1 MNHEY, CDR2 SMNVEV (reference sequence). The V and J ends lost 3 bases and 5 bases, in that order; junction bases with no gene match: 5. The CDR3 consists of 15 residues. In DNA form, the CDR3 reads TGTGCCAGCAGTTTCCTAGCGGGGAGACACAATGAGCAGTTCTTC. This codes for CASSFLAGRHNEQFF.

This clonotype was detected only a few times. This chain connects TRBV9 to TRBJ2-7, with D perhaps matching TRBD2 (6 bases). The CDR3 consists of 14 residues. The germline V gene encodes CDR1 SGDLS and CDR2 YYNGEE. The V end was cut by 6 bases, the J end by 7 bases, with 20 bases between. CDR3 in DNA: TGTGCCAGCACCCTAGGGGACTCCCCGGAGGAGCAGTACTTC. Residues: CASTLGDSPEEQYF.